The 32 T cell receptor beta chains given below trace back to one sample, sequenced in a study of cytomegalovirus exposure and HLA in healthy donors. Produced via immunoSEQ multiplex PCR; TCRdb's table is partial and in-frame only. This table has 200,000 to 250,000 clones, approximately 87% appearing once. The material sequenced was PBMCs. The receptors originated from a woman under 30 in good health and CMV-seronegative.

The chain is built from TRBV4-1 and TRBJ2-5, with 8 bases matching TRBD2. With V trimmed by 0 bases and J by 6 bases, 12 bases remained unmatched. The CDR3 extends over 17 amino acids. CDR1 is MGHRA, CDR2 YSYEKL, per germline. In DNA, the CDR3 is TGCGCCAGCAGCCAAGAGCTTATCACGGGAGGGGGGAAGACCCAGTACTTC. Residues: CASSQELITGGGKTQYF.

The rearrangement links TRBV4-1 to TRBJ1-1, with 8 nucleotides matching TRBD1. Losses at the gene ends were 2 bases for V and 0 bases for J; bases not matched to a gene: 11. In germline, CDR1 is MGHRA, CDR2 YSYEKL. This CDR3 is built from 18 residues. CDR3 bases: TGCGCCAGCAGCCAAAGCCCCCACAGGGGGGCGATGAACACTGAAGCTTTCTTT. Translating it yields CASSQSPHRGAMNTEAFF.

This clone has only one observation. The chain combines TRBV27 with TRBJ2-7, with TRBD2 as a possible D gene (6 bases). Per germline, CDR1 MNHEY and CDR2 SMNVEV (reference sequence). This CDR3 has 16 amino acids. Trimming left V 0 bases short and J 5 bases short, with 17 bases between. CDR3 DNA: TGTGCCAGCAGTTTATCGGGGAGGCGGCCCTGGGACGAGCAGTACTTC. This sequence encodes CASSLSGRRPWDEQYF.

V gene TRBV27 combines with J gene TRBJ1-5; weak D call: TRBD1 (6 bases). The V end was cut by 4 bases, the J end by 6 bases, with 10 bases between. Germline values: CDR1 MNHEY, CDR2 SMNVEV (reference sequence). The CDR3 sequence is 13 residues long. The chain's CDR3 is CASSSGGPQPQHF. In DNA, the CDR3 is TGTGCCAGCAGTTCGGGGGGGCCTCAGCCCCAGCATTTT.

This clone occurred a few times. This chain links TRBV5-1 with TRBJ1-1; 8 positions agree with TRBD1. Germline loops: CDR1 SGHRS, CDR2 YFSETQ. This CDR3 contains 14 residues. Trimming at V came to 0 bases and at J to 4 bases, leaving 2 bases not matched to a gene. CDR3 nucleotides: TGCGCCAGCAGCTTGGATACAGGGGGCACTGAAGCTTTCTTT. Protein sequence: CASSLDTGGTEAFF. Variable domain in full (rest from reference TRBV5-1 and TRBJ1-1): KAGVTQTPRYLIKTRGQQVTLSCSPISGHRSVSWYQQTPGQGLQFLFEYFSETQRNKGNFPGRFSGRQFSNSRSEMNVSTLELGDSALYLCASSLDTGGTEAFFGQGTRLTVV.

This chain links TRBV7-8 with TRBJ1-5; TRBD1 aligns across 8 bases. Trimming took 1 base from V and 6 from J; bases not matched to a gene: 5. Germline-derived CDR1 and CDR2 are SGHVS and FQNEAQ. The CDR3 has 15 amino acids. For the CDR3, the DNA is TGTGCCAGCAGCTTAGGGGGACAGGCCCTTCAGCCCCAGCATTTT. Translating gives CASSLGGQALQPQHF.

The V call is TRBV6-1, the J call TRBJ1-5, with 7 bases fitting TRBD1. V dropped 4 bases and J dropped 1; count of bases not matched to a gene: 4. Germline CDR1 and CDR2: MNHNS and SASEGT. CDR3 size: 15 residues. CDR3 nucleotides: TGTGCCAGCAGTGGAAGACAGGGAAGCAATCAGCCCCAGCATTTT. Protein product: CASSGRQGSNQPQHF.

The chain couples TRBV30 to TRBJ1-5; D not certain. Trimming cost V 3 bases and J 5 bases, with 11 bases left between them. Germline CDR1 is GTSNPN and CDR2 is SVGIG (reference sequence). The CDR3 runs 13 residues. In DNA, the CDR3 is TGTGCCTGGAGCGCCAGAACGGATCAGCCCCAGCATTTT. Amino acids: CAWSARTDQPQHF. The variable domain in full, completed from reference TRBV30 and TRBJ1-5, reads SQTIHQWPATLVQPVGSPLSLECTVEGTSNPNLYWYRQAAGRGLQLLFYSVGIGQISSEVPQNLSASRPQDRQFILSSKKLLLSDSGFYLCAWSARTDQPQHFGDGTRLSIL.

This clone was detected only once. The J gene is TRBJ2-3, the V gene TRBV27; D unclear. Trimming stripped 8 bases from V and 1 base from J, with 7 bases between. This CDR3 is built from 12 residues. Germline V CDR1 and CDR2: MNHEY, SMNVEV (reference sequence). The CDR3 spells CASRPRTDTQYF. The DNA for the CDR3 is TGTGCCAGCCGCCCCCGCACAGATACGCAGTATTTT.

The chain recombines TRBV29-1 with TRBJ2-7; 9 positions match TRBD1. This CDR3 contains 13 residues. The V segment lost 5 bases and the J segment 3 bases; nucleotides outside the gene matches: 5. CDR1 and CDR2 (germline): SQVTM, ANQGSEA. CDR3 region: CSVTGQGRYEQYF. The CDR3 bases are TGCAGCGTTACGGGACAGGGACGCTACGAGCAGTACTTC.

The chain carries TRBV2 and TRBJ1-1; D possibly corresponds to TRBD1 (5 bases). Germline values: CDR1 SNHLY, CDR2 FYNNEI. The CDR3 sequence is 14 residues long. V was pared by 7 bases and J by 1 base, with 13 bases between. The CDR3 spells CASTRRGGNTEAFF. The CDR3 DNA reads TGTGCCAGCACTAGAAGGGGCGGGAACACTGAAGCTTTCTTT.

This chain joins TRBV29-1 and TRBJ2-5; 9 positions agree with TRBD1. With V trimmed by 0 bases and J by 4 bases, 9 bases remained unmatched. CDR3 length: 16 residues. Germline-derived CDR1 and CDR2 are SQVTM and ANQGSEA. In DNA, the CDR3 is TGCAGCGTTGAAGATCCTGGGGACAGGGTTGCAGAGACCCAGTACTTC. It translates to CSVEDPGDRVAETQYF.

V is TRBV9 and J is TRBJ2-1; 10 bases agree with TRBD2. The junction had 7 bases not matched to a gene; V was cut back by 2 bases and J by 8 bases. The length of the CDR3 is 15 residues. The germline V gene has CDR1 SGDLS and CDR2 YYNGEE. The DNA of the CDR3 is TGTGCCAGCAGCGTGAGGGGGACTAGCGAAGATGAGCAGTTCTTC. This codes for CASSVRGTSEDEQFF. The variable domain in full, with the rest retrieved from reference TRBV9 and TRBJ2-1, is DSGVTQTPKHLITATGQRVTLRCSPRSGDLSVYWYQQSLDQGLQFLIQYYNGEERAKGNILERFSAQQFPDLHSELNLSSLELGDSALYFCASSVRGTSEDEQFFGPGTRLTVL.

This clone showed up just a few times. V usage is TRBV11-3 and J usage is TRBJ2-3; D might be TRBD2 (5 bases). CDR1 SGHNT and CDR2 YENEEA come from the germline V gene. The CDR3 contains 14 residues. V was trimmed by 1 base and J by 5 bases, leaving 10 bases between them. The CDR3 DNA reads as TGTGCCAGCAGCTTAGGCGGGTCACGAGATACGCAGTATTTT. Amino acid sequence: CASSLGGSRDTQYF.

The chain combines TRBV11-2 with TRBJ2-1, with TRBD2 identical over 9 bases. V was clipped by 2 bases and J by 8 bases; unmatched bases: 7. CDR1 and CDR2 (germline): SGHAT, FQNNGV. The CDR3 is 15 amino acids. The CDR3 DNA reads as TGTGCCAGCAGCTTAACGAGCGGGAGGATTCATGAGCAGTTCTTC. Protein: CASSLTSGRIHEQFF.

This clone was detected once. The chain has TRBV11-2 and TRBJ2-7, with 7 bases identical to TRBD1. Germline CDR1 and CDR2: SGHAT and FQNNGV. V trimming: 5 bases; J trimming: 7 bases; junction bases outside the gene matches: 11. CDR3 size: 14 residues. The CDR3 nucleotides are TGTGCCAGCAGCCCCAGACAGGGTGCTCGTGAGCAGTACTTC. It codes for CASSPRQGAREQYF.

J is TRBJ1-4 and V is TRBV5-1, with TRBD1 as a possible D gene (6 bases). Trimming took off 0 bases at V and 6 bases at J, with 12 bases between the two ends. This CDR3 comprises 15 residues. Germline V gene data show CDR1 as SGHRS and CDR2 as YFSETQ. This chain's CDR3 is CASSLVGRTDEKLFF. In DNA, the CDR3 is TGCGCCAGCAGCTTGGTGGGGCGGACAGATGAAAAACTGTTTTTT.

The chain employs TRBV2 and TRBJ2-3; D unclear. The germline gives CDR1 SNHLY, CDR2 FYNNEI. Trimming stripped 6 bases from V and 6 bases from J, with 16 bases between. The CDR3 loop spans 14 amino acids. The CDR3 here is CASSRGSNTDTQYF. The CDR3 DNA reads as TGTGCCAGCAGCCGAGGATCAAACACGGATACGCAGTATTTT.

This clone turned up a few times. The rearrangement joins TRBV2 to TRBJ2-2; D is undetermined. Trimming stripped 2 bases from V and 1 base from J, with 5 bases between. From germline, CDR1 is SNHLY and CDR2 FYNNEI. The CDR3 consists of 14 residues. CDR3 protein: CASSENRNTGELFF. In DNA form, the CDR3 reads TGTGCCAGCAGTGAAAACCGGAACACCGGGGAGCTGTTTTTT.

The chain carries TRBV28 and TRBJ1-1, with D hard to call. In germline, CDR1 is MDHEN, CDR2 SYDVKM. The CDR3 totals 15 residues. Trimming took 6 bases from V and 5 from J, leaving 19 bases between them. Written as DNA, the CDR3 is TGTGCCAGCAGATACCTCCTAGGATCGGGAACTGAAGCTTTCTTT. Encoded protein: CASRYLLGSGTEAFF.

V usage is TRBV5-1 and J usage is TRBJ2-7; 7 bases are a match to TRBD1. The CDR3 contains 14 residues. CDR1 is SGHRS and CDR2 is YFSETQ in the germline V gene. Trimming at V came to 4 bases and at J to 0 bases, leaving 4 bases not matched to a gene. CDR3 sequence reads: CASSNRDSSYEQYF. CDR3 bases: TGCGCCAGCAGCAACCGGGACAGCTCCTACGAGCAGTACTTC.

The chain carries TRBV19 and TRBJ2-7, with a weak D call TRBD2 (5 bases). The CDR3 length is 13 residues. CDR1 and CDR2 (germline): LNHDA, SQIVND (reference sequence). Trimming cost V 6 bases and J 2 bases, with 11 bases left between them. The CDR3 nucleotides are TGTGCCAGTAGCCGCCCCGGGACCTACGAGCAGTACTTC. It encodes CASSRPGTYEQYF. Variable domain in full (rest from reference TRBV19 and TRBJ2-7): DGGITQSPKYLFRKEGQNVTLSCEQNLNHDAMYWYRQDPGQGLRLIYYSQIVNDFQKGDIAEGYSVSREKKESFPLTVTSAQKNPTAFYLCASSRPGTYEQYFGPGTRLTVT.

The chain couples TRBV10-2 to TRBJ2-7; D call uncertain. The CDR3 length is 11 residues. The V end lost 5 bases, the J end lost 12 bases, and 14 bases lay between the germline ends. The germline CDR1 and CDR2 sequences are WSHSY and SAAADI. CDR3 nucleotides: TGCGCCAGCAGTCCTAGGGTCCCCGTGTACTTC. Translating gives CASSPRVPVYF.

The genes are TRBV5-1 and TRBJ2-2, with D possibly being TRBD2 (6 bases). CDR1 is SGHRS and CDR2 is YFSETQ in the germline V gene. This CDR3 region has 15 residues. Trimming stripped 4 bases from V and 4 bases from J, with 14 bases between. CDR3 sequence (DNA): TGCGCCAGCAGCCCCTTGACGGGAGCCACCGGGGAGCTGTTTTTT. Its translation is CASSPLTGATGELFF.

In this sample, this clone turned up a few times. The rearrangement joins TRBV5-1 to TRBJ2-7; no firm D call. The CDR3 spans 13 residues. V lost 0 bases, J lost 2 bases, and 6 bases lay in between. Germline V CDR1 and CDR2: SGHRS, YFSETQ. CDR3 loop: CASSLEDAYEQYF. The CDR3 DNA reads TGCGCCAGCAGCTTGGAGGACGCCTACGAGCAGTACTTC.

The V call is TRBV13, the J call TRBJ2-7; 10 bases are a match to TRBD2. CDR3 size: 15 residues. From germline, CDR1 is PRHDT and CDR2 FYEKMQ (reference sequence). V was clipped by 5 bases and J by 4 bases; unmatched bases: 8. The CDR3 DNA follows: TGTGCCAGCAGCACTCGACTAGCGGGCGATTACGAGCAGTACTTC. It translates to CASSTRLAGDYEQYF.

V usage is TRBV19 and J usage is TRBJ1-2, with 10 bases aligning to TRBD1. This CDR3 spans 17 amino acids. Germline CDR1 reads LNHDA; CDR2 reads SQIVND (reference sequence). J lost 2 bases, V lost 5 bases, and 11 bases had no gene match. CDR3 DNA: TGTGCCAGTAGTCCATGGGACAGGGGATCCCCCAACTATGGCTACACCTTC. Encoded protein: CASSPWDRGSPNYGYTF.

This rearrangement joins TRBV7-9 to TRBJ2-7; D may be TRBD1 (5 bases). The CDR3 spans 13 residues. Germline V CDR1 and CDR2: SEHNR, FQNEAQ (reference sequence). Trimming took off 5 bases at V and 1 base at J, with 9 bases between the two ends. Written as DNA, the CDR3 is TGTGCCAGCAGCGGGGCAACTTCCTACGAGCAGTACTTC. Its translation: CASSGATSYEQYF.

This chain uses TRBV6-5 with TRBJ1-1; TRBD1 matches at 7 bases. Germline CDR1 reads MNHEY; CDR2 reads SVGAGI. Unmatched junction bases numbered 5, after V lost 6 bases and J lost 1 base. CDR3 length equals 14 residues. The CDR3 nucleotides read TGTGCCAGCAGGTCAGGGGGGCCGAACACTGAAGCTTTCTTT. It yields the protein CASRSGGPNTEAFF.

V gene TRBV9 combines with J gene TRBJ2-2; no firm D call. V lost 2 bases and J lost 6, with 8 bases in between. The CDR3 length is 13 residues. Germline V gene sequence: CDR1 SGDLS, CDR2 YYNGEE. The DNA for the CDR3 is TGTGCCAGCAGCGTGCAGCCACCCGGGGAGCTGTTTTTT. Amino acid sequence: CASSVQPPGELFF.

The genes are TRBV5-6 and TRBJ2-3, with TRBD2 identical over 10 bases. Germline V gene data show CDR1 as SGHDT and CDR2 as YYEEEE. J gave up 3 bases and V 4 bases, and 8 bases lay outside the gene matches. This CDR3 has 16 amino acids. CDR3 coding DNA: TGTGCCAGCAGCCAACCTAGCGGGGGAGGGACAGATACGCAGTATTTT. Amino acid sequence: CASSQPSGGGTDTQYF.

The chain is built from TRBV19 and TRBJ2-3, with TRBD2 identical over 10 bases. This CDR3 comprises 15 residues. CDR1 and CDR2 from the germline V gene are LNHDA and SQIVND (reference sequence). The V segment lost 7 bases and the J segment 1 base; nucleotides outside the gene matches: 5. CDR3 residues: CASTRTSGRTDTQYF. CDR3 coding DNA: TGTGCCAGTACCAGGACTAGCGGACGCACAGATACGCAGTATTTT.